Listed here are 25 T cell receptor beta chains from one sample, sequenced in a study of T cell repertoires in cytomegalovirus infection. TCRdb itself ran the reads through MiXCR, one entry per CDR3 protein. The table records about 320,000 distinct CDR3 sequences, more than 9% of them present only once. The sample was PBMCs. The receptors here all came from a human donor in good health (CMV status not recorded). Some clones in this sample may be carry-over from other donors' samples.

The table lists this clonotype with many counts. V is TRBV6-6 and J is TRBJ2-1; 12 bases map to TRBD1. From germline, CDR1 is MNHNY and CDR2 SVGAGI (reference sequence). This CDR3 spans 19 amino acids. Trimming removed 2 bases from V and 9 bases from J; junction bases left unmatched: 17. DNA of the CDR3: TGTGCCAGCAGTTACCCCATTCCGGACCGGGACAGGGGGCAGGTTGAGCAGTTCTTC. Residues: CASSYPIPDRDRGQVEQFF.

The chain joins TRBV28 to TRBJ2-5; unclear D gene. CDR3 length equals 14 residues. The V end was cut by 3 bases, the J end by 4 bases, with 12 bases between. From germline, CDR1 is MDHEN and CDR2 SYDVKM. Here the CDR3 reads CASSFGSGGETQYF. The CDR3 DNA reads TGTGCCAGCAGTTTTGGGTCAGGCGGAGAGACCCAGTACTTC. The whole variable domain, remainder taken from reference TRBV28 and TRBJ2-5, is DVKVTQSSRYLVKRTGEKVFLECVQDMDHENMFWYRQDPGLGLRLIYFSYDVKMKEKGDIPEGYSVSREKKERFSLILESASTNQTSMYLCASSFGSGGETQYFGPGTRLLVL.

The rearrangement links TRBV7-2 to TRBJ2-7, with no clear D. The CDR3 is 14 residues long. Germline CDR1 and CDR2: SGHTA and FQGNSA. With 1 base removed from V and 1 base from J, the gap between germline ends came to 8 bases. CDR3 DNA sequence: TGTGCCAGCAGCTTAGTTGCGTCTTCCTACGAGCAGTACTTC. Translating it yields CASSLVASSYEQYF.

This clonotype was found many times. The V call is TRBV28, the J call TRBJ1-5; D is perhaps TRBD1 (6 bases). CDR1 MDHEN and CDR2 SYDVKM come from the germline V gene. The length of the CDR3 is 15 residues. V gave up 5 bases and J gave up 11 bases, with 22 bases separating them. The CDR3 region has the DNA TGTGCCAGCAGTACCGACAGGTCCCTTTCAATGGCCCAGCATTTT. Protein: CASSTDRSLSMAQHF.

This clonotype came up a few times. The rearrangement uses TRBV28 and TRBJ1-5; D is perhaps TRBD1 (5 bases). V lost 2 bases, J lost 6 bases, and 8 bases lay in between. There are 13 residues in the CDR3. The germline gives CDR1 MDHEN, CDR2 SYDVKM. CDR3 DNA sequence: TGTGCCAGCAGTTTAAGCCAGGGTCAGCCCCAGCATTTT. This translates into CASSLSQGQPQHF.

The table lists this clonotype with a few counts. This chain joins TRBV4-1 and TRBJ1-2; maybe TRBD1 (5 bases). Trimming took 0 bases from V and 6 from J, leaving 11 bases between them. CDR1 is MGHRA, CDR2 YSYEKL, per germline. The CDR3 contains 14 residues. CDR3 bases: TGCGCCAGCAGCCAAGAAGGGGAGAGGGATGGCTACACCTTC. Its translation is CASSQEGERDGYTF.

CDR3 bases: TGTGCCAGCAGTCCGGGACAGAGGATTTATGGCTACACCTTC. Translation: CASSPGQRIYGYTF. The chain employs TRBV28 and TRBJ1-2, with 7 bases that match TRBD1. With V trimmed by 5 bases and J by 5 bases, 8 bases remained unmatched. Per the germline V gene, CDR1 is MDHEN and CDR2 is SYDVKM. This CDR3 spans 14 amino acids.

This clonotype has a count of ten or more. The chain links TRBV7-2 to TRBJ2-4, with D perhaps TRBD2 (6 bases). From germline, CDR1 is SGHTA and CDR2 FQGNSA. This CDR3 spans 16 amino acids. V dropped 1 base and J dropped 0 bases, with 10 bases sitting between them. This CDR3 reads CASSLDGGIAKNIQYF. The DNA of the CDR3 is TGTGCCAGCAGCTTAGATGGAGGGATAGCCAAAAACATTCAGTACTTC.

This clonotype was seen at least ten times. As DNA, the CDR3 is TGTGCCAGCAGCTTATTTGCAAAGGAGAATTCACCCCTCCACTTT. This gives the protein CASSLFAKENSPLHF. J is TRBJ1-6 and V is TRBV11-1, with no clear D. The CDR3 has 15 amino acids. Trimming took off 2 bases at V and 7 bases at J, with 12 bases between the two ends. The germline V gene has CDR1 SGHAT and CDR2 FQDESV (reference sequence).

Only a few counts were recorded for this clonotype. The chain has TRBV4-2 and TRBJ2-1; TRBD2 aligns across 11 bases. V lost 0 bases, J lost 11 bases, and 3 bases stayed unmatched. This CDR3 comprises 14 residues. The germline V gene encodes CDR1 LGHNA and CDR2 YNFKEQ. As DNA, the CDR3 is TGTGCCAGCAGCCAAGATACTAGCGGGGGCCAGCAGTTCTTC. This gives the protein CASSQDTSGGQQFF.

This clonotype appeared a few times. The chain couples TRBV7-9 to TRBJ1-5; 9 bases fit TRBD1. V lost 6 bases, J lost 7 bases, and 7 bases stayed unmatched. Looked up from germline, CDR1 is SEHNR and CDR2 is FQNEAQ (reference sequence). CDR3 size: 14 residues. The chain's CDR3 is CASSSGTGSQPQHF. CDR3 bases: TGTGCCAGCAGTTCCGGGACAGGGTCCCAGCCCCAGCATTTT.

Only a few counts were recorded for this clonotype. The V call is TRBV4-2, the J call TRBJ1-5; tentative D call: TRBD1 (5 bases). CDR3 length: 14 residues. The germline V and J ends were trimmed by 1 base and 5 bases, with 9 bases remaining between them. Germline loops: CDR1 LGHNA, CDR2 YNFKEQ. CDR3 loop: CASSQAGRDQPQHF. In DNA form, the CDR3 reads TGTGCCAGCAGCCAAGCTGGCAGGGATCAGCCCCAGCATTTT.

This clonotype was picked up a small number of times. The chain carries TRBV5-1 and TRBJ1-1, with 7 positions matching TRBD1. The germline CDR1 and CDR2 sequences are SGHRS and YFSETQ. The junction had 6 bases not matched to a gene; V was cut back by 3 bases and J by 1 base. The CDR3 contains 15 residues. CDR3 in DNA: TGCGCCAGCAGCTCAGGGGGGGCGAGGAACACTGAAGCTTTCTTT. Translation: CASSSGGARNTEAFF.

This clonotype was recorded once. A much larger clone differs by one base, so this may be a read error. CDR3 nucleotide sequence: TGTGACAGCAGCGGAGTGTTTCGGAGCAGGGCTCTAACAGATACGCAGTATTTT. Translating gives CDSSGVFRSRALTDTQYF. The rearrangement links TRBV7-4 to TRBJ2-3, with D possibly being TRBD1 or TRBD2 (5 bases each). Per the germline V gene, CDR1 is SGHVT and CDR2 is SQSDAQ. The CDR3 is made up of 18 amino acids. The full variable domain, with the rest looked up from reference TRBV7-4 and TRBJ2-3, is GAGVSQSPRYKVAKRGRDVALRCDSISGHVTLYWYRQTLGQGSEVLTYSQSDAQRDKSGRPSGRFSAERPERSVSTLKIQRTEQGDSAVYLCDSSGVFRSRALTDTQYFGPGTRLTVL.

This clonotype was counted a few times. The CDR3 loop reads CASSSPTVRYEQYF. CDR3 bases: TGTGCCAGCAGCTCACCGACAGTTCGTTACGAGCAGTACTTC. The chain joins TRBV5-5 to TRBJ2-7; D possibly corresponds to TRBD1 (5 bases). The CDR3 is 14 residues long. Germline CDR1 and CDR2: SGHKS and YYEKEE (reference sequence). Trimming removed 3 bases at V and 4 bases at J, with 14 bases between.

This clonotype was picked up many times. This chain uses TRBV3-1 with TRBJ2-3, with D perhaps matching TRBD1 or TRBD2 (5 bases each). Germline V gene sequence: CDR1 LGHDT, CDR2 YNNKEL (reference sequence). V dropped 6 bases and J dropped 5 bases, with 18 bases sitting between them. The CDR3 is 15 amino acids. The CDR3 DNA reads as TGTGCCAGCAGTCGTCGATCAGGGAGTGTAGATACGCAGTATTTT. It is translated as CASSRRSGSVDTQYF.

This clonotype has more than one count but fewer than ten. The rearrangement links TRBV12-3 or TRBV12-4 to TRBJ1-6, with a tentative D call TRBD1 (6 bases). This CDR3 is 15 amino acids long. Trimming pared 3 bases from V and 6 bases from J, leaving 12 bases between. The chain's CDR3 is CASSLNTGLNSPLHF. The CDR3 coding sequence is TGTGCCAGCAGTTTGAATACAGGGCTTAATTCACCCCTCCACTTT.

This chain joins TRBV11-2 and TRBJ2-5; D unclear. The V end was cut by 0 bases, the J end by 7 bases, with 12 bases between. CDR1 is SGHAT, CDR2 FQNNGV, per germline. The CDR3 runs to 14 residues. CDR3 DNA: TGTGCCAGCAGCTTAGAGCGGTCCCTGGTGACCCAGTACTTC. Its translation: CASSLERSLVTQYF.

The chain employs TRBV15 and TRBJ1-4, with D unclear. Germline loops: CDR1 LNHNV, CDR2 YYDKDF (reference sequence). The CDR3 contains 12 residues. Trimming left V 1 base short and J 12 bases short, with 9 bases between. The CDR3 DNA reads TGTGCCACCAGCAGAGTGGACGGGCAACTGTTTTTT. Its protein is CATSRVDGQLFF.

The chain has TRBV10-3 and TRBJ1-1, with D possibly TRBD1 on 6 matching bases. This CDR3 contains 16 residues. V lost 7 bases and J 6 bases, leaving 24 bases between the germline ends. Per germline, CDR1 ENHRY and CDR2 SYGVKD. CDR3 in amino acids: CAIKVGTIQGPPEAFF. The CDR3 DNA is TGTGCCATCAAGGTGGGGACTATACAGGGACCCCCTGAAGCTTTCTTT.

This clonotype was counted ten times or more. The chain recombines TRBV7-2 with TRBJ1-5; the D is unclear. Germline V gene data show CDR1 as SGHTA and CDR2 as FQGNSA. This CDR3 is 17 amino acids long. The ends were cut back, 1 base at V and 0 bases at J, with 13 bases in the middle. CDR3 in amino acids: CASSLEGPLHSNQPQHF. The CDR3 region has the DNA TGTGCCAGCAGCTTAGAGGGCCCTCTTCATAGCAATCAGCCCCAGCATTTT.

Only a few counts were recorded for this clonotype. The rearrangement links TRBV6-1 to TRBJ1-2; maybe TRBD1 (5 bases). The CDR3 length is 13 residues. CDR1 is MNHNS, CDR2 SASEGT, per germline. The germline V and J ends were trimmed by 5 bases and 8 bases, with 15 bases remaining between them. CDR3 protein: CASSPIQRGGYTF. The CDR3 DNA is TGTGCCAGCAGTCCAATCCAGAGGGGCGGCTACACCTTC.

This clonotype was counted between two and nine times. The chain combines TRBV7-8 with TRBJ1-1; D ambiguous. Looked up from germline, CDR1 is SGHVS and CDR2 is FQNEAQ. This CDR3 is 15 amino acids long. V dropped 5 bases and J dropped 6 bases, with 19 bases sitting between them. The CDR3 here is CASSAVRVPSPEAFF. CDR3 nucleotides: TGTGCCAGCAGCGCGGTCAGAGTCCCGTCGCCTGAAGCTTTCTTT.

This clonotype was counted a few times. The rearrangement joins TRBV20-1 to TRBJ1-5; 8 nucleotides agree with TRBD1. The germline CDR1 and CDR2 sequences are DFQATT and SNEGSKA (reference sequence). CDR3 length: 16 residues. Trimming took 0 bases from V and 6 from J; bases not matched to a gene: 10. The CDR3 loop is CSARDVGQGGSQPQHF. The CDR3 bases are TGCAGTGCTAGAGATGTCGGACAGGGAGGGAGTCAGCCCCAGCATTTT.

This clonotype was seen at least ten times. The chain links TRBV7-3 to TRBJ2-3, with 8 bases lining up with TRBD2. J gave up 0 bases and V 4 bases, and 6 bases lay outside the gene matches. CDR1 SGHTA and CDR2 FQGTGA come from the germline V gene. The CDR3 is made up of 16 amino acids. CDR3: CASSWRGAPSTDTQYF. The CDR3 DNA is TGTGCCAGCAGCTGGCGGGGGGCACCCAGCACAGATACGCAGTATTTT.